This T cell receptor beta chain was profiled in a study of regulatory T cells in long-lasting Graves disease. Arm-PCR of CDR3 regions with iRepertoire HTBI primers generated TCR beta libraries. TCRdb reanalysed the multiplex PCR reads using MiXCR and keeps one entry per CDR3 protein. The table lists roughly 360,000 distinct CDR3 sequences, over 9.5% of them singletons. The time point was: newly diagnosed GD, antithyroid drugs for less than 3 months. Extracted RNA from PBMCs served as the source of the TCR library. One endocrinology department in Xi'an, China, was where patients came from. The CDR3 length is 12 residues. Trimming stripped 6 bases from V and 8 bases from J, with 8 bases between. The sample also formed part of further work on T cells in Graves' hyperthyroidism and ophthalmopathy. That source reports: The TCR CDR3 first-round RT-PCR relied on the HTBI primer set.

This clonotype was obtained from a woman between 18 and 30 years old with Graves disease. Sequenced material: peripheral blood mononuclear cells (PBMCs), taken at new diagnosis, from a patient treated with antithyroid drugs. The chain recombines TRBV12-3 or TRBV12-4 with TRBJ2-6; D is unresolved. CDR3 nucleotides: TGTGCCAGCAGCGAGAAAACCAACGTCCTGACTTTC. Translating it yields CASSEKTNVLTF.